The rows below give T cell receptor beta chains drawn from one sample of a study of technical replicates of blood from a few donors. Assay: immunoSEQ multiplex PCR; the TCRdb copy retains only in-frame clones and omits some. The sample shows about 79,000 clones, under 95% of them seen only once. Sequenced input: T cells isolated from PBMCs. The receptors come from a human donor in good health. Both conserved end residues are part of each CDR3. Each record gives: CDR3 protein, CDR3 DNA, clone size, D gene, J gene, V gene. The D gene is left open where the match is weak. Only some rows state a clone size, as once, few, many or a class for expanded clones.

CASSAHLARRPTNTEAFF,TGTGCCAGCAGTGCCCACCTTGCTAGGAGACCGACGAACACTGAAGCTTTCTTT,-,-,TRBJ1-1,TRBV6-1
CASTLNRGRGTEAFF,TGTGCCAGCACCTTAAACAGGGGAAGGGGCACTGAAGCTTTCTTT,-,TRBD1,TRBJ1-1,TRBV28
CASSSDNSNQPQHF,TGTGCCAGCAGTTCCGACAACAGCAATCAGCCCCAGCATTTT,-,-,TRBJ1-5,TRBV6-5
CASSVIKQGEAQYF,TGTGCCAGCAGCGTAATTAAACAGGGAGAGGCCCAGTACTTC,-,-,TRBJ2-5,TRBV13
CASSASDMGWTGNTIYF,TGTGCCAGCAGCGCCTCGGACATGGGGTGGACTGGAAACACCATATATTTT,-,-,TRBJ1-3,TRBV9
CASSSEPGRSYGYTF,TGCGCCAGCAGCTCAGAGCCAGGGCGGAGCTATGGCTACACCTTC,once,-,TRBJ1-2,TRBV4-1
CASSGRDRGFRTIYF,TGTGCCAGCAGCGGCCGGGACAGGGGCTTTAGGACCATATATTTT,-,TRBD1,TRBJ1-3,TRBV9
CASSAATFFAGGPYNEQFF,TGTGCCAGCAGCGCCGCGACGTTCTTCGCGGGAGGGCCCTACAATGAGCAGTTCTTC,-,TRBD2,TRBJ2-1,TRBV28
CASSDWTSQDTQYF,TGTGCCAGCAGTGATTGGACTAGCCAGGATACGCAGTATTTT,-,TRBD2,TRBJ2-3,TRBV25-1
CASSLGQGAYEQYF,TGTGCCAGCAGTTTAGGACAGGGGGCCTACGAGCAGTACTTC,-,TRBD1,TRBJ2-7,TRBV27
CASSYDGVLDNEQFF,TGTGCCAGCAGTTACGACGGGGTCCTGGACAATGAGCAGTTCTTC,-,-,TRBJ2-1,TRBV6-5
CASSPGSGETRYEQYF,TGTGCCAGTAGTCCCGGATCCGGGGAGACTCGCTACGAGCAGTACTTC,-,-,TRBJ2-7,TRBV19
CAIKGQGDEQYF,TGTGCCATCAAAGGACAGGGCGACGAGCAGTACTTC,few,TRBD1,TRBJ2-7,TRBV10-3
CASSGQRNQPQHF,TGTGCCAGTAGCGGACAGCGCAATCAGCCCCAGCATTTT,few,-,TRBJ1-5,TRBV19
CASSLDRTFYSEQFF,TGTGCCAGCAGCTTGGATCGCACTTTCTATAGTGAGCAGTTCTTC,-,-,TRBJ2-1,TRBV5-8
CASSSLGQASYEQYF,TGTGCCAGCAGCTCATTGGGACAGGCTTCCTACGAGCAGTACTTC,-,TRBD1,TRBJ2-7,TRBV5-4
CASSLVEKRASTDTQYF,TGTGCCAGCAGCTTAGTGGAAAAGCGGGCCAGCACAGATACGCAGTATTTT,-,-,TRBJ2-3,TRBV7-2
CASSGGNEQFF,TGTGCCAGCTCAGGCGGGAATGAGCAGTTCTTC,-,-,TRBJ2-1,TRBV18
CASSLSHTRTGDGYTF,TGTGCCAGCAGCTTATCCCACACCCGGACAGGGGATGGCTACACCTTC,-,TRBD1,TRBJ1-2,TRBV11-3
CAWSAAGRNEQFF,TGTGCCTGGAGTGCGGCAGGTCGGAATGAGCAGTTCTTC,-,-,TRBJ2-1,TRBV30
CASSLSMAGGSYEQYF,TGTGCCAGCAGTTTATCGATGGCGGGAGGCTCCTACGAGCAGTACTTC,-,TRBD2,TRBJ2-7,TRBV27
CASPGAINTEAFF,TGCGCCAGCCCAGGGGCCATAAACACTGAAGCTTTCTTT,-,-,TRBJ1-1,TRBV10-2
CASSLSLLPSRINEQFF,TGTGCCAGCAGTTTATCGCTGTTACCTAGCAGGATCAATGAGCAGTTCTTC,-,-,TRBJ2-1,TRBV27
CASSQGQLRNTEAFF,TGCGCCAGCAGCCAAGGACAACTCCGAAACACTGAAGCTTTCTTT,-,-,TRBJ1-1,TRBV4-1
CASSPGTLSVYEQYF,TGTGCCAGCAGTCCCGGGACATTGTCTGTCTACGAGCAGTACTTC,-,-,TRBJ2-7,TRBV27
CAWSEGQGYNEQFF,TGTGCCTGGAGTGAGGGACAGGGGTACAATGAGCAGTTCTTC,-,TRBD1,TRBJ2-1,TRBV30
CASSLGQGAETQYF,TGCGCCAGCAGCCTGGGACAGGGGGCCGAGACCCAGTACTTC,-,TRBD1,TRBJ2-5,TRBV5-1